This T cell receptor beta chain was sequenced during a study of blood T cell repertoires in COVID-19. On the study more broadly: The samples span acute and convalescent COVID-19 from the United States, Italy and Spain. PBMCs, B-cell-depleted T cells, or T cells provided the cDNA or gDNA that made up the material.

This CDR3 spans 14 amino acids. V lost 0 bases and J lost 7, with 9 bases in between. Germline CDR1 is LNHDA and CDR2 is SQIVND (reference sequence). The authors' processing: Estimation of nucleated cell counts relied on the amplification of reference gene primers. Here immunoSEQ multiplex PCR was the method, and the copy in TCRdb shows in-frame clones only, minus some. Clone size and the V and J calls come from that table; the DNA yielded D and trimming. The table includes approximately 280,000 clones, about 89% detected once. This TCR was sampled from a man in his forties or fifties with acute or convalescent COVID-19. This rearrangement joins TRBV19 to TRBJ1-4; D gene unclear. The sample taken for sequencing was peripheral blood. The CDR3 sequence is CASSIDHYSEKLFF. The CDR3, as DNA: TGTGCCAGTAGTATAGATCATTACTCTGAAAAACTGTTTTTT.